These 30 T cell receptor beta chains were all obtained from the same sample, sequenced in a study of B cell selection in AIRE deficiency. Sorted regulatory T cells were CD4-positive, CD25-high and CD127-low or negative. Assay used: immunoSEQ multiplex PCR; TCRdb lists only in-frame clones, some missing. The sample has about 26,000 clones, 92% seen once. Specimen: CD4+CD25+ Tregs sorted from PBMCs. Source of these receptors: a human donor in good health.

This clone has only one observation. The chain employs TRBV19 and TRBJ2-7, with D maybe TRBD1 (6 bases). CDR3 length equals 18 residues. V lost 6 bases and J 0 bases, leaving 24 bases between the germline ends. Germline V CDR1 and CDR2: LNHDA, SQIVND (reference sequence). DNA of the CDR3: TGTGCCAGTAGAGTTGACGGCTCGACAGGACGGGGCTCCTACGAGCAGTACTTC. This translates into CASRVDGSTGRGSYEQYF. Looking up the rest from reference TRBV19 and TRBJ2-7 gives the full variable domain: DGGITQSPKYLFRKEGQNVTLSCEQNLNHDAMYWYRQDPGQGLRLIYYSQIVNDFQKGDIAEGYSVSREKKESFPLTVTSAQKNPTAFYLCASRVDGSTGRGSYEQYFGPGTRLTVT.

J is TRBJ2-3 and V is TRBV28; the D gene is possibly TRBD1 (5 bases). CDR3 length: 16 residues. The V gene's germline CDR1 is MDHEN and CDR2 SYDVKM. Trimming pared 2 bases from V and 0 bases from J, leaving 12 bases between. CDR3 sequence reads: CASSLLGVLSTDTQYF. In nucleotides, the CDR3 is TGTGCCAGCAGTTTACTAGGGGTCCTGAGCACAGATACGCAGTATTTT.

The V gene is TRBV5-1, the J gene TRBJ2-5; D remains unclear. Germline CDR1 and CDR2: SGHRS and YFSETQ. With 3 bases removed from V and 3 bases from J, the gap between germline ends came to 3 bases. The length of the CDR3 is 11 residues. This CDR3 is CASSWKETQYF. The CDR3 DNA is TGCGCCAGCAGCTGGAAAGAGACCCAGTACTTC.

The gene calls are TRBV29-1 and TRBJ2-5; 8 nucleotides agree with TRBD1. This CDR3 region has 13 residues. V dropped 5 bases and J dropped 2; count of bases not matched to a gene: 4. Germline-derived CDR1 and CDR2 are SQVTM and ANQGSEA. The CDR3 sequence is CSVSGGEQETQYF. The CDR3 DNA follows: TGCAGCGTTTCAGGGGGCGAACAAGAGACCCAGTACTTC.

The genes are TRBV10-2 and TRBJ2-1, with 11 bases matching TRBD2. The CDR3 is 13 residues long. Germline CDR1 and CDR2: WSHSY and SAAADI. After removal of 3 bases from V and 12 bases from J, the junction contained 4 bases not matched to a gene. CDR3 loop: CASSDRTSGRQFF. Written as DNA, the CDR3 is TGCGCCAGCAGTGATCGGACTAGCGGGCGGCAGTTCTTC.

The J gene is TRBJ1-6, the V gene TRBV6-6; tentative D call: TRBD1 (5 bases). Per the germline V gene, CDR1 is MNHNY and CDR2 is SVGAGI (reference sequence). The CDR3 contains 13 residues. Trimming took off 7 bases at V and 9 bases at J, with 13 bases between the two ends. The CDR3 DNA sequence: TGTGCCAGCACTACACAGGTAGCTTCACCCCTCCACTTT. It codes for CASTTQVASPLHF.

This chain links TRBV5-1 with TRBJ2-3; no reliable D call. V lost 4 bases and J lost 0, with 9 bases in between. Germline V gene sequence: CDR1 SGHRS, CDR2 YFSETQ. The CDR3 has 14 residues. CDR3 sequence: CASSLISSTDTQYF. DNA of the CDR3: TGCGCCAGCAGCCTCATCTCTAGCACAGATACGCAGTATTTT.

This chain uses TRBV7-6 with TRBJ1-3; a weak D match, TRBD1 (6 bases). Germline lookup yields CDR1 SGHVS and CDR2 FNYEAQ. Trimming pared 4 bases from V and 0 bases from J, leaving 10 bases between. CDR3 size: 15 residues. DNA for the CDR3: TGTGCCAGCAGCTCCCAACAGGGCTCTGGAAACACCATATATTTT. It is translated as CASSSQQGSGNTIYF. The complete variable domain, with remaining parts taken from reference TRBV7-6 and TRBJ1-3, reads GAGVSQSPRYKVTKRGQDVALRCDPISGHVSLYWYRQALGQGPEFLTYFNYEAQQDKSGLPNDRFSAERPEGSISTLTIQRTEQRDSAMYRCASSSQQGSGNTIYFGEGSWLTVV.

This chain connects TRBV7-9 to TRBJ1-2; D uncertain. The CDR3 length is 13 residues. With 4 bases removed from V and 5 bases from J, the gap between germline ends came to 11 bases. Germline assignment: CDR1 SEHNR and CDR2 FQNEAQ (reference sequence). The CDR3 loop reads CASSSDRIYGYTF. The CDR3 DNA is TGTGCCAGCAGCTCGGACCGAATATATGGCTACACCTTC.

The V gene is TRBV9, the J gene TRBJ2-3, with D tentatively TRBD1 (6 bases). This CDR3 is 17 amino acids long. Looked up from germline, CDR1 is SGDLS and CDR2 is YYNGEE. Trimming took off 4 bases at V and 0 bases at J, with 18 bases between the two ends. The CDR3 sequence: CASSLISSGHSTDTQYF. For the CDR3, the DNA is TGTGCCAGCAGCCTTATTTCCTCGGGACATAGCACAGATACGCAGTATTTT.

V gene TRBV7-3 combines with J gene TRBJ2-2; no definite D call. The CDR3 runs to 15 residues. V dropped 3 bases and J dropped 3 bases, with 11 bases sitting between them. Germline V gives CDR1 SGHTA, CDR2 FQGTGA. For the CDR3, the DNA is TGTGCCAGCAGCTTCTCCAGCTCAGACACCGGGGAGCTGTTTTTT. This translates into CASSFSSSDTGELFF.

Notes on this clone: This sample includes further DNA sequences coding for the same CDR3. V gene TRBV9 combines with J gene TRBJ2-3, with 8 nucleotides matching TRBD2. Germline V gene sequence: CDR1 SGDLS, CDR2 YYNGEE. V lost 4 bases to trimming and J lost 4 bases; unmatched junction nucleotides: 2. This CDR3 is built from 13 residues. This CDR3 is CASSPGGADTQYF. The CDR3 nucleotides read TGTGCCAGCAGCCCCGGGGGGGCAGATACGCAGTATTTT.

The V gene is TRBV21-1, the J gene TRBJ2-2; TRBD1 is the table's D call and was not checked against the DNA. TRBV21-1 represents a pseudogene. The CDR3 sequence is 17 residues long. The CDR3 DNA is TGTGCCAGCAGCAAAGGAGTACGGGACAGGGAGGACGGGGAGCTGTTTTTT. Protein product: CASSKGVRDREDGELFF.

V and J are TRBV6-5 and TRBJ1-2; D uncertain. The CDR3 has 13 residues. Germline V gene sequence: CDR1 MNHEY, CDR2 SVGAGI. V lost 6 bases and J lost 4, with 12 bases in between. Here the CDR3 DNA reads TGTGCCAGCAGGGCGCACCGGGCCTATGGCTACACCTTC. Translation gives CASRAHRAYGYTF.

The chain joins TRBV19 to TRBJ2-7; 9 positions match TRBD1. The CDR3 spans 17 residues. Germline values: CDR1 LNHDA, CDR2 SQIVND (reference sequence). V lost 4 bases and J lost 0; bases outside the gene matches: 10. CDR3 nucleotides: TGTGCCAGTAGTAGGGGACTTTACAGGGGGCCCTCCTACGAGCAGTACTTC. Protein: CASSRGLYRGPSYEQYF.

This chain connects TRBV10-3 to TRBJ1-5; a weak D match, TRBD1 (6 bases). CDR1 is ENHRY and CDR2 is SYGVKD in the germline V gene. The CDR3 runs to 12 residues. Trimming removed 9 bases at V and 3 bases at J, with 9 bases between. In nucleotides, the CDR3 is TGTGCCATACGACAGGACAATCAGCCCCAGCATTTT. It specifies CAIRQDNQPQHF.

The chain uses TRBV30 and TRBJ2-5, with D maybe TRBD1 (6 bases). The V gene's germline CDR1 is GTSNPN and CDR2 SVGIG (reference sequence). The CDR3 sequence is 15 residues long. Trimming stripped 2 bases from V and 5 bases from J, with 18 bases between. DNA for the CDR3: TGTGCCTGGAGTTTACGCGTCAGGGGTAGCGAGACCCAGTACTTC. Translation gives CAWSLRVRGSETQYF.

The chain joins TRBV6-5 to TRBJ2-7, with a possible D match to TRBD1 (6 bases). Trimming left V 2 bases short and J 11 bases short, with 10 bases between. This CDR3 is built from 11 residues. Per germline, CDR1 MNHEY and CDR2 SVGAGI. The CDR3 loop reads CASSYQGFEYF. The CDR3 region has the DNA TGTGCCAGCAGTTACCAGGGGTTCGAGTACTTC.

The chain's CDR3 is CASSLDSFSEQFF. The CDR3 nucleotides are TGTGCCAGCAGCTTAGACTCCTTTTCTGAGCAGTTCTTC. This sequence joins TRBV11-2 and TRBJ2-1; D is unclear. The germline CDR1 and CDR2 sequences are SGHAT and FQNNGV. Trimming took off 0 bases at V and 9 bases at J, with 9 bases between the two ends. The length of the CDR3 is 13 residues.

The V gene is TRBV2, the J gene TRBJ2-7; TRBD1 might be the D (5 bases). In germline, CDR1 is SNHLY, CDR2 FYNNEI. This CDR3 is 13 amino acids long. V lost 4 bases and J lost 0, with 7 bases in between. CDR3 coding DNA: TGTGCCAGCAGTGCAGGGTACTCCTACGAGCAGTACTTC. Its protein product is CASSAGYSYEQYF. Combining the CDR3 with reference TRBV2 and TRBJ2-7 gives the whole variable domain EPEVTQTPSHQVTQMGQEVILRCVPISNHLYFYWYRQILGQKVEFLVSFYNNEISEKSEIFDDQFSVERPDGSNFTLKIRSTKLEDSAMYFCASSAGYSYEQYFGPGTRLTVT.

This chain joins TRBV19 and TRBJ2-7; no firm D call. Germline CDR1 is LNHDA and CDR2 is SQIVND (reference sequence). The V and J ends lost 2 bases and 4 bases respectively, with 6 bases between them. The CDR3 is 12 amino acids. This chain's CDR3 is CASSIRHYEQYF. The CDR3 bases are TGTGCCAGTAGTATAAGACATTACGAGCAGTACTTC.

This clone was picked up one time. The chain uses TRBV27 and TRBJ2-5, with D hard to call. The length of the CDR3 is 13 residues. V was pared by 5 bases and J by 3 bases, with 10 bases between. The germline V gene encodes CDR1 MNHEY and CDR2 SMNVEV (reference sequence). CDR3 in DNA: TGTGCCAGCAGTATACATAACGAAGAGACCCAGTACTTC. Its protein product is CASSIHNEETQYF.

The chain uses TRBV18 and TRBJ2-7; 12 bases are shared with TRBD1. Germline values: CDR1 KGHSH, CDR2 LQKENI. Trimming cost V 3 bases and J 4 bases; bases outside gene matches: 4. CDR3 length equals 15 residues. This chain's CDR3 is CASSPGTGGRYEQYF. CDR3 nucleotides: TGTGCCAGCTCACCGGGGACAGGGGGCAGGTACGAGCAGTACTTC.

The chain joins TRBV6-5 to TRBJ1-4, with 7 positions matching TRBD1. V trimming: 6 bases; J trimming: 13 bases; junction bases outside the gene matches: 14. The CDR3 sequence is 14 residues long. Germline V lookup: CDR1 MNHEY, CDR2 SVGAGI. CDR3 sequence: CASRARTGSPGLFF. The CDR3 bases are TGTGCCAGCAGGGCCCGGACAGGCTCCCCGGGACTGTTTTTT.

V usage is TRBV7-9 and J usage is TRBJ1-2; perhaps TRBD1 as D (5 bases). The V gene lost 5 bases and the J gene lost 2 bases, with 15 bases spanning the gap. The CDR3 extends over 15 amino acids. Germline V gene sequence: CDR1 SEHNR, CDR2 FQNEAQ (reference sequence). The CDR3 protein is CASSRTAGFNYGYTF. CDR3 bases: TGTGCCAGCAGCCGAACGGCAGGGTTCAACTATGGCTACACCTTC.

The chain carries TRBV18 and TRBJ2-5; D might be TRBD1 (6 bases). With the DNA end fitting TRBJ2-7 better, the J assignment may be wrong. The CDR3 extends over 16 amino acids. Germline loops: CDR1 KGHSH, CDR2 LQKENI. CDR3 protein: CASSPPVGTRAYEQYF. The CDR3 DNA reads TGTGCCAGCTCACCACCAGTCGGGACAAGAGCCTACGAGCAGTACTTC.

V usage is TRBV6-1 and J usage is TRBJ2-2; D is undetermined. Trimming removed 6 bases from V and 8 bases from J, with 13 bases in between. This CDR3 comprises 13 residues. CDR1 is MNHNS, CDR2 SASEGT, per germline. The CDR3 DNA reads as TGTGCCAGCAGCTTGGCAGGCCTGGGGGAGCTGTTTTTT. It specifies CASSLAGLGELFF.

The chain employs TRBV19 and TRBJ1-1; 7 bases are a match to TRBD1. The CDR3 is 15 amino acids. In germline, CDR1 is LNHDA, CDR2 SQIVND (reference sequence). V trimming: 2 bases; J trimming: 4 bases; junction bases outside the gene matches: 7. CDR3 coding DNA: TGTGCCAGTAGTATATGGCAGGGGGGTCCCACTGAAGCTTTCTTT. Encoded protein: CASSIWQGGPTEAFF.

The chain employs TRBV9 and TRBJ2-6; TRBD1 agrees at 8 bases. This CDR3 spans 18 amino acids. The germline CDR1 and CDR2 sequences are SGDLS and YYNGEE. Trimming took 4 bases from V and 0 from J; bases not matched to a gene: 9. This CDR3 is CASSPSGTGTSGANVLTF. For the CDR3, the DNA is TGTGCCAGCAGCCCATCCGGGACAGGAACCTCTGGGGCCAACGTCCTGACTTTC.

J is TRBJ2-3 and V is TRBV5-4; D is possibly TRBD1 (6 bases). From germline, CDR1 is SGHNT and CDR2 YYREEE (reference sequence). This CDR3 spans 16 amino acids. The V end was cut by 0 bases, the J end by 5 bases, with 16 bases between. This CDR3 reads CASSLAGTRGGDTQYF. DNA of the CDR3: TGTGCCAGCAGCTTGGCCGGGACAAGAGGAGGAGATACGCAGTATTTT.